The 8 T cell receptor beta chains presented below share a single source sample, sequenced in a study of control samples from healthy donors and cancer patients. Sequencing used immunoSEQ multiplex PCR; TCRdb keeps in-frame clones, though not all of them. The table lists some 51,000 clones, around 96% of them singletons. The sequencing input was blood. All receptors derive from a woman aged 18-29 years in good health.

This chain uses TRBV5-1 with TRBJ1-1; 9 bases line up with TRBD1. Germline values: CDR1 SGHRS, CDR2 YFSETQ. Trimming removed 3 bases from V and 5 bases from J; junction bases left unmatched: 11. The CDR3 spans 16 residues. The CDR3, as DNA: TGCGCCAGCAGCTCATCCGGGACAGGGTTGAGGACTGAAGCTTTCTTT. This translates into CASSSSGTGLRTEAFF.

The chain recombines TRBV6-5 with TRBJ1-5, with no clear D. Germline values: CDR1 MNHEY, CDR2 SVGAGI. CDR3 length equals 14 residues. Trimming cost V 4 bases and J 4 bases, with 11 bases left between them. The CDR3 DNA sequence: TGTGCCAGCAGTTCCCTCTCCGCAAATCAGCCCCAGCATTTT. Its translation is CASSSLSANQPQHF.

This clone showed up just once. This chain links TRBV5-6 with TRBJ1-1; D is unclear. Germline CDR1 and CDR2: SGHDT and YYEEEE. V was clipped by 1 base and J by 1 base, with 11 bases between them. The CDR3 has 15 amino acids. The CDR3: CASSLRGLKNTEAFF. CDR3 DNA: TGTGCCAGCAGCTTGCGAGGTCTCAAGAACACTGAAGCTTTCTTT.

The V call is TRBV7-9, the J call TRBJ1-5, with D tentatively TRBD1 (5 bases). The germline gives CDR1 SEHNR, CDR2 FQNEAQ (reference sequence). The CDR3 extends over 13 amino acids. The V end lost 5 bases, the J end lost 3 bases, and 8 bases lay between the germline ends. This chain's CDR3 is CASSQGYNQPQHF. DNA of the CDR3: TGTGCCAGCAGCCAGGGTTACAATCAGCCCCAGCATTTT.

V and J are TRBV21-1 and TRBJ1-5. TRBV21-1 is a pseudogene. CDR3 length: 15 amino acids. The CDR3 spells CASSKDGAGSQPQHF. CDR3 bases: TGTGCCAGCAGCAAAGATGGGGCGGGTTCCCAGCCCCAGCATTTT.

The CDR3 region is CASSIDPRGLSGNTIYF. CDR3 nucleotide sequence: TGTGCCAGTAGTATCGATCCGAGGGGCCTCTCTGGAAACACCATATATTTT. The chain recombines TRBV19 with TRBJ1-3; possible D gene TRBD1, 5 bases. The CDR3 runs to 17 residues. V gave up 3 bases and J gave up 0 bases, with 15 bases separating them. CDR1 is LNHDA and CDR2 is SQIVND in the germline V gene (reference sequence).

This chain uses TRBV30 with TRBJ1-6; D is unclear. V lost 3 bases to trimming and J lost 9 bases, with 15 bases between them. The CDR3 covers 14 residues. Per germline, CDR1 GTSNPN and CDR2 SVGIG (reference sequence). Written as DNA, the CDR3 is TGTGCCTGGAGCCGACCCAGTCCTCTTTCACCCCTCCACTTT. Translated, it gives CAWSRPSPLSPLHF.

The chain couples TRBV9 to TRBJ1-3; D is undetermined. CDR3 length: 12 amino acids. V was shortened by 4 bases and J by 7 bases, with 9 bases between the two germline ends. In germline, CDR1 is SGDLS, CDR2 YYNGEE. CDR3 nucleotide sequence: TGTGCCAGCAGCTCCAGAGCTAACACCATATATTTT. It encodes CASSSRANTIYF.